The present TCR beta chain was sequenced within a study of shared clonotypes between healthy human individuals. Study context: Each donor's CD8 memory used one plate, CD8 naive two, each CD4 subset three. General study results and limits: Incompleteness in sorted-subset sequencing, despite large depth, was shown by rarefaction. Against clonotypes common to all four donors, non-shared ones had lower generation probabilities.

For this clone: As yet, its antigen is unknown. Other DNA sequences in the same sample also yield this CDR3.

It was at deep level that the assay was run. The assay was immunoSEQ multiplex PCR, and TCRdb's table has in-frame clones only and misses some. The sample gives about 680,000 clones, around 73% of which show up once; around 1.8% is in the top ten. Trimming took 5 bases from V and 0 from J; bases not matched to a gene: 7. Per germline, CDR1 SGHTA and CDR2 FQGNSA. The CDR3 is made up of 16 amino acids. Sequencing input: memory CD4+ T cells sorted from blood. Subset meaning: CD45RA-negative fraction. The sequence was collected from a woman aged 30 to 39 in good health. This chain links TRBV7-2 with TRBJ2-1; 7 bases match TRBD2. The CDR3 reads CASSPSGTSSYNEQFF. For the CDR3, the DNA is TGTGCCAGCAGCCCAAGCGGGACGAGCTCCTACAATGAGCAGTTCTTC.